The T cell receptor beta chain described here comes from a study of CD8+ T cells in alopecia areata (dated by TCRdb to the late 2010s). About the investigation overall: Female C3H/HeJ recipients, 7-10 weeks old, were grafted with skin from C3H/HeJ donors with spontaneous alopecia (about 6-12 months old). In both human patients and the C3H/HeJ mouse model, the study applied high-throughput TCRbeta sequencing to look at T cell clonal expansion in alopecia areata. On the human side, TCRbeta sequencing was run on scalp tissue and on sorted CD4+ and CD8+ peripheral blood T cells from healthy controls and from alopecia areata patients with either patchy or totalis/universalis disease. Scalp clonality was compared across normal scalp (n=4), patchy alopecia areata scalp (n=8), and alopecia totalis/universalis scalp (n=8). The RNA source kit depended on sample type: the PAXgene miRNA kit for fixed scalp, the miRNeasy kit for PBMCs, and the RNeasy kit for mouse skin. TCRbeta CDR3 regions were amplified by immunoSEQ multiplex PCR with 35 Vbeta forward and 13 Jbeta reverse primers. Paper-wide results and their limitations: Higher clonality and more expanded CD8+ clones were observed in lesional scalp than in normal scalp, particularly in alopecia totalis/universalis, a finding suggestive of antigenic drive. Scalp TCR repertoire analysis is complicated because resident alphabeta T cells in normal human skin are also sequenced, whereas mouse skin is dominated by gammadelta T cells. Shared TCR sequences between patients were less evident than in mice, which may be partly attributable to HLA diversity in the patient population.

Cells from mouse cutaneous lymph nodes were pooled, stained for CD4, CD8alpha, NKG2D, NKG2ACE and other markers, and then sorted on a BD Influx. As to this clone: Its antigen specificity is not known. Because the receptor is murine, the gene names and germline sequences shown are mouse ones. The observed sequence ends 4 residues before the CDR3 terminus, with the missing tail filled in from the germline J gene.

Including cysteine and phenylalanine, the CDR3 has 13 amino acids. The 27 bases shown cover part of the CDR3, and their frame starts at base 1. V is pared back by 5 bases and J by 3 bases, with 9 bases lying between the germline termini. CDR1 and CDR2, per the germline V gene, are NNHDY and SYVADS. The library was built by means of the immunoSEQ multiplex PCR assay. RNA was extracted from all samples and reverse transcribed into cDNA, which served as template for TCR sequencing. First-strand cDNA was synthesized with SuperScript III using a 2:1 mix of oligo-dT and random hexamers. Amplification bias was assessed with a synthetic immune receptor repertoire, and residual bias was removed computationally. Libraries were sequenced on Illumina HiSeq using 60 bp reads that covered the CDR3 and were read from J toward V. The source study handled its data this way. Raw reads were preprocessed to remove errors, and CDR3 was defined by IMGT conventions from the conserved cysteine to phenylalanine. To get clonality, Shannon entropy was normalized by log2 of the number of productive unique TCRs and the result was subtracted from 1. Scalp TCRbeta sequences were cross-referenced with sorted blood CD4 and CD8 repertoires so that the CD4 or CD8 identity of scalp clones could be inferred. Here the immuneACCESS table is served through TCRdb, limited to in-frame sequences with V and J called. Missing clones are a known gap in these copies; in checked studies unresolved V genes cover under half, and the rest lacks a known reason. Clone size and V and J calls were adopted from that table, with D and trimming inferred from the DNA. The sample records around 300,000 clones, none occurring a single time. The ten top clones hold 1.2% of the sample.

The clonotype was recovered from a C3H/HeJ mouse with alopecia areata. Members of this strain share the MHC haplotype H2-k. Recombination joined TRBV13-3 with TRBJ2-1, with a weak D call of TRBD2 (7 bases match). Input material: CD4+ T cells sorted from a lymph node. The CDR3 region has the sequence CASRWGAYAEQFF. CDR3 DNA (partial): TGTGCCAGCAGGTGGGGGGCCTATGCT.